Presented here are 9 T cell receptor beta chains from one specimen sequenced in a study of cytomegalovirus exposure and HLA in healthy donors. Produced via immunoSEQ multiplex PCR; TCRdb's table is partial and in-frame only. The table shows under 150,000 clones, with about 87% occurring only once. The source material was PBMCs. The source is a man aged 18 to 30 in good health and CMV-seropositive.

The chain links TRBV4-2 to TRBJ1-1, with 10 bases lining up with TRBD1. Germline V CDR1 and CDR2: LGHNA, YNFKEQ. Trimming at V came to 4 bases and at J to 3 bases, leaving 8 bases not matched to a gene. The CDR3 is 16 residues long. CDR3 amino acids: CASSRKEGTGDTEAFF. CDR3 sequence (DNA): TGTGCCAGCAGCCGCAAGGAAGGGACAGGGGACACTGAAGCTTTCTTT.

A note on this clone: A junction boundary mismatches the germline segment, possibly from a read error. As DNA, the CDR3 is TGTGCCAGCTGCTTCGGGGATGATCATGGCTACACCTTC. Translated, it gives CASCFGDDHGYTF. This chain connects TRBV7-9 to TRBJ1-2; no definite D call. Germline-derived CDR1 and CDR2 are SEHNR and FQNEAQ (reference sequence). The CDR3 loop spans 13 amino acids.

This clone was seen a single time. The CDR3 spells CASSIKGGPTGELFF. In nucleotides, the CDR3 is TGCGCCAGCAGCATCAAGGGCGGGCCCACCGGGGAGCTGTTTTTT. The V call is TRBV5-1, the J call TRBJ2-2; the D gene is possibly TRBD2 (5 bases). Per the germline V gene, CDR1 is SGHRS and CDR2 is YFSETQ. Trimming cost V 4 bases and J 4 bases, with 14 bases left between them. There are 15 residues in the CDR3.

This chain joins TRBV30 and TRBJ1-6; 9 bases are shared with TRBD1. V shed 0 bases, J shed 7 bases, and the junction held 4 bases outside the gene matches. Per the germline V gene, CDR1 is GTSNPN and CDR2 is SVGIG (reference sequence). The CDR3 runs 15 residues. The CDR3 nucleotides are TGTGCCTGGAGTGTACTCGGGACAGGGAATTCACCCCTCCACTTT. Encoded protein: CAWSVLGTGNSPLHF.

The chain has TRBV27 and TRBJ1-3; 10 nucleotides match TRBD1. With V trimmed by 2 bases and J by 3 bases, 1 base remained unmatched. Germline CDR1 reads MNHEY; CDR2 reads SMNVEV (reference sequence). This CDR3 contains 15 residues. CDR3 protein: CASSLGTGVGNTIYF. Written as DNA, the CDR3 is TGTGCCAGCAGTTTAGGGACAGGGGTTGGAAACACCATATATTTT.

This sequence joins TRBV6-1 and TRBJ1-4, with a weak D call TRBD1 (6 bases). The CDR3 spans 14 residues. CDR1 and CDR2 from the germline V gene are MNHNS and SASEGT. Trimming took 7 bases from V and 0 from J, leaving 9 bases between them. In DNA form, the CDR3 reads TGTGCCAGCAAGGGGGTTGCAACTAATGAAAAACTGTTTTTT. The encoded protein is CASKGVATNEKLFF.

The chain combines TRBV2 with TRBJ1-2; D call uncertain. The CDR3 totals 10 residues. Germline CDR1 SNHLY, CDR2 FYNNEI. Deletions cut 7 bases from V and 8 bases from J, with 8 bases between. CDR3 DNA sequence: TGTGCCAGCACCCTGCGGGGCTACACCTTC. This codes for CASTLRGYTF.

The CDR3 protein is CASGDRGDSPLHF. The CDR3 nucleotides read TGTGCCAGCGGGGACAGGGGGGATTCACCCCTCCACTTT. This chain links TRBV27 with TRBJ1-6, with TRBD1 identical over 11 bases. V shed 8 bases and J 8 bases; nucleotides not matched to a gene: 2. Germline V CDR1 and CDR2: MNHEY, SMNVEV (reference sequence). The CDR3 contains 13 residues.

The chain joins TRBV7-6 to TRBJ1-2; D perhaps matches TRBD1 (5 bases). CDR1 and CDR2 from the germline V gene are SGHVS and FNYEAQ. V lost 5 bases and J 4 bases, leaving 17 bases between the germline ends. The CDR3 length is 15 residues. For the CDR3, the DNA is TGTGCCAGCAGCCCGGGGACTGGACCCTCCTATGGCTACACCTTC. This encodes CASSPGTGPSYGYTF. The whole variable domain, filled in from reference TRBV7-6 and TRBJ1-2, reads GAGVSQSPRYKVTKRGQDVALRCDPISGHVSLYWYRQALGQGPEFLTYFNYEAQQDKSGLPNDRFSAERPEGSISTLTIQRTEQRDSAMYRCASSPGTGPSYGYTFGSGTRLTVV.